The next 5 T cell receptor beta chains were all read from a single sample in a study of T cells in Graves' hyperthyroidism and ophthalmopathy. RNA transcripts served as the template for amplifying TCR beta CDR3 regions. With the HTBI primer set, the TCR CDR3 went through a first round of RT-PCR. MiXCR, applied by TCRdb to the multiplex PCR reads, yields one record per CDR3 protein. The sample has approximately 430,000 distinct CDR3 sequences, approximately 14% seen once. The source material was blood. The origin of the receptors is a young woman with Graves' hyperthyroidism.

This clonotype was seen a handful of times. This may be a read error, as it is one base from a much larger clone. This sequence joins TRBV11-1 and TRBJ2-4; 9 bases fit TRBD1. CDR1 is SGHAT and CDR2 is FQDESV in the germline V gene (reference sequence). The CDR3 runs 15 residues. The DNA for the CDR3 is TGTGCCAGCAGCCCGACCGGGACAGGGAGGAACATTCGGTACTTC. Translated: CASSPTGTGRNIRYF.

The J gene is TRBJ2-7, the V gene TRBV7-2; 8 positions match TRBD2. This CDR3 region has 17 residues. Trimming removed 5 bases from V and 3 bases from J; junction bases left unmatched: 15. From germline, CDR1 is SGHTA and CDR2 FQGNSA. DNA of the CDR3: TGTGCCAGCAGCCAAACCAGCGGGAGCCCCGAGGTCTACGAGCAGTACTTC. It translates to CASSQTSGSPEVYEQYF.

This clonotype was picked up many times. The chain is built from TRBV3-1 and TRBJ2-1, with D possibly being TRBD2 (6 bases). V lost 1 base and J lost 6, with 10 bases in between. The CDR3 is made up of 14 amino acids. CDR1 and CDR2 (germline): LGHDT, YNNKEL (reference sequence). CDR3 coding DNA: TGTGCCAGCAGCCAAGGACTAGAGACCAATGAGCAGTTCTTC. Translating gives CASSQGLETNEQFF.

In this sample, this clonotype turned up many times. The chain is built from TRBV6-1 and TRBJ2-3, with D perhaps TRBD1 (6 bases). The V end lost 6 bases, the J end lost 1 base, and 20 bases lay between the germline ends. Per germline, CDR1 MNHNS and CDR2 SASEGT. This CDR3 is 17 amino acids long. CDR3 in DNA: TGTGCCAGCAGCCAAACTGGGGGCCGATACCGCACAGATACGCAGTATTTT. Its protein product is CASSQTGGRYRTDTQYF.

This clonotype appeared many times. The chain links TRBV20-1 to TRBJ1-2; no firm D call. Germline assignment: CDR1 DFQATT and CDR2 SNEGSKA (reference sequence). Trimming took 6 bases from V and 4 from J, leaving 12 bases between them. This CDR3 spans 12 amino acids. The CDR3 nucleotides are TGCAGTGCCCCGGACTCCGGCTATGGCTACACCTTC. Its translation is CSAPDSGYGYTF.